This is a list of T cell receptor beta chains from one sample in a study of blood T cell repertoires in COVID-19. Only in-frame clones appear in the TCRdb table, and some are missing; sequencing was by immunoSEQ multiplex PCR. The table has tens of thousands of clones, about four fifths seen once. The material sequenced was peripheral blood. The receptors were gathered from a middle-aged man with COVID-19, enrolled during active disease. The CDR3 runs from the conserved cysteine through the conserved F or W. A D gene is named only where the DNA matches it firmly. Part of the rows lack a size; the others show once, few, many or a class for expanded clones.

j_gene	d_gene	abundance	v_gene	CDR3nt	CDR3aa
TRBJ2-3	NA	NA	TRBV5-1	TGCGCCAGCAGCTTGGGGACAGCTACTAGCACAGATACGCAGTATTTT	CASSLGTATSTDTQYF
TRBJ2-7	TRBD1	NA	TRBV10-3	TGTGCCATCAGGCCCCGGGACAGGGCCCTCGAGCAGTACTTC	CAIRPRDRALEQYF
TRBJ2-2	NA	NA	TRBV7-9	TGTGCCAGCAGCTCGAGGGGGAGCCTCACCACCGGGGAGCTGTTTTTT	CASSSRGSLTTGELFF
TRBJ2-2	TRBD1	NA	TRBV10-3	TGTGCCATCAGCGCGACAGGGGACGGAAACACCGGGGAGCTGTTTTTT	CAISATGDGNTGELFF
TRBJ2-1	NA	NA	TRBV5-4	TGTGCCACCAAGGGGCTAGGACAACCATACAATGAGCAGTTCTTC	CATKGLGQPYNEQFF
TRBJ2-1	TRBD1	NA	TRBV6-4	TGTGCCAGCAGTCGGACAGGTCTAAATGAGCAGTTCTTC	CASSRTGLNEQFF
TRBJ2-5	NA	NA	TRBV6-5	TGTGCCAGCAGTTCCCACGAGTACGAGACCCAGTACTTC	CASSSHEYETQYF
TRBJ2-3	TRBD2	once	TRBV29-1	TGCAGCGTTGAAAGCGGGGGGTTCACAGATACGCAGTATTTT	CSVESGGFTDTQYF
TRBJ1-6	TRBD1	NA	TRBV19	TGTGCCAGTAGGGGGACAGGCAATTCACCCCTCCACTTT	CASRGTGNSPLHF
TRBJ2-7	TRBD1	NA	TRBV29-1	TGCAGCGTCTGGGACCGGACAGGGGGATCCTACGAGCAGTACTTC	CSVWDRTGGSYEQYF
TRBJ1-2	NA	NA	TRBV6-5	TGTGCCAGCAGCCCGACAGTCCGTACCGGCTACACCTTC	CASSPTVRTGYTF
TRBJ2-5	TRBD2	few	TRBV5-6	TGTGCCAGCAGCTATCCTCTAGCGGGGGGGTGGAAACAAGAGACCCAGTACTTC	CASSYPLAGGWKQETQYF
TRBJ2-7	NA	NA	TRBV9	TGTGCCAGCAGTCCTGGGCTGATTGGGGAGCAGTACTTC	CASSPGLIGEQYF
TRBJ1-1	NA	NA	TRBV5-1	TGCGCCAGCAGCAAAAAGGACAGCGCCAACACTGAAGCTTTCTTT	CASSKKDSANTEAFF
TRBJ2-5	TRBD1	NA	TRBV19	TGTGCCAGTAGGGACAGGGGGAGCAAAGAGACCCAGTACTTC	CASRDRGSKETQYF
TRBJ1-6	TRBD1	NA	TRBV4-1	TGCGCCAGCAGCCATGGGACAGGGGGGAGCTCCTATAATTCACCCCTCCACTTT	CASSHGTGGSSYNSPLHF
TRBJ1-5	NA	NA	TRBV19	TGTGCCAGTAGTGTGCAGGGGCAACAGCCCCAGCATTTT	CASSVQGQQPQHF
TRBJ2-2	NA	NA	TRBV24-1	TGTGCCCCCAGGGAGTACACCGGGGAGCTGTTTTTT	CAPREYTGELFF